The rows below give T cell receptor beta chains drawn from one sample of a study of cytomegalovirus exposure and HLA in healthy donors. Using immunoSEQ multiplex PCR, the repertoire was profiled, and TCRdb retains in-frame clones only, with some absent. Found here are around 160,000 clones, just over 75% of them singletons; the top ten hold approximately 1%. The sequencing sample was made of PBMCs. These receptors came from a woman between 40 and 50 years old in good health and CMV-seronegative. Both conserved end residues are part of each CDR3. The order of the fields is V gene, CDR3 length, D gene, clone size, J gene, CDR3 protein, CDR3 DNA. A D gene is named only where the DNA matches it firmly. Rows give clone size only sometimes, using once, few, many, or a class for an expanded clone.

V: TRBV7-3; length: 13; D: TRBD1; size: .; J: TRBJ2-7; CDR3: CASSSRGQNEQYF; DNA: TGTGCCAGCAGCTCCAGGGGGCAAAACGAGCAGTACTTC
V: TRBV28; length: 14; D: .; size: .; J: TRBJ1-1; CDR3: CASSPPKTNTEAFF; DNA: TGTGCCAGCAGCCCCCCAAAGACAAACACTGAAGCTTTCTTT
V: TRBV11-3; length: 17; D: .; size: few; J: TRBJ2-2; CDR3: CASSPPAWGANTGELFF; DNA: TGTGCCAGCAGCCCCCCCGCTTGGGGGGCGAACACCGGGGAGCTGTTTTTT
V: TRBV2; length: 13; D: .; size: .; J: TRBJ2-5; CDR3: CASRQSLQETQYF; DNA: TGTGCCAGCAGACAGAGTCTACAAGAGACCCAGTACTTC
V: TRBV5-8; length: 14; D: .; size: .; J: TRBJ1-3; CDR3: CASTSRSSGNTIYF; DNA: TGTGCCAGCACCTCTCGGAGCTCTGGAAACACCATATATTTT
V: TRBV5-6; length: 14; D: .; size: few; J: TRBJ1-2; CDR3: CASKAGVGDYGYTF; DNA: TGTGCCAGCAAGGCAGGGGTCGGGGACTATGGCTACACCTTC
V: TRBV9; length: 13; D: .; size: .; J: TRBJ2-5; CDR3: CASSRSVQETQYF; DNA: TGTGCCAGCAGTCGTTCGGTCCAAGAGACCCAGTACTTC
V: TRBV27; length: 14; D: TRBD2; size: once; J: TRBJ2-5; CDR3: CASSLAGAQETQYF; DNA: TGTGCCAGCAGCTTAGCGGGAGCCCAAGAGACCCAGTACTTC
V: TRBV7-9; length: 14; D: .; size: .; J: TRBJ2-7; CDR3: CASSLEGTDYEQYF; DNA: TGTGCCAGCAGCTTAGAGGGGACTGACTACGAGCAGTACTTC
V: TRBV7-9; length: 16; D: .; size: few; J: TRBJ1-5; CDR3: CASSKEGGASNQPQHF; DNA: TGTGCCAGCAGCAAGGAGGGCGGGGCTAGCAATCAGCCCCAGCATTTT
V: TRBV7-9; length: 13; D: .; size: .; J: TRBJ2-5; CDR3: CASSPSRQETQYF; DNA: TGTGCCAGCAGCCCCAGCAGGCAAGAGACCCAGTACTTC
V: TRBV29-1; length: 18; D: TRBD1; size: few; J: TRBJ2-5; CDR3: CSVGGGTGIDFNSETQYF; DNA: TGCAGCGTTGGAGGCGGGACAGGGATCGATTTTAATTCAGAGACCCAGTACTTC
V: TRBV28; length: 15; D: .; size: few; J: TRBJ2-2; CDR3: CASSLTGVGTGELFF; DNA: TGTGCCAGCAGTTTAACGGGAGTGGGAACCGGGGAGCTGTTTTTT
V: TRBV5-8; length: 16; D: TRBD2; size: .; J: TRBJ2-1; CDR3: CASSPRGLASYNEQFF; DNA: TGTGCCAGCAGCCCTAGGGGACTAGCGTCCTACAATGAGCAGTTCTTC
V: TRBV18; length: 17; D: TRBD1; size: .; J: TRBJ1-1; CDR3: CASSPKRDRVVLTEAFF; DNA: TGTGCCAGCTCACCAAAACGGGACAGGGTGGTTCTCACTGAAGCTTTCTTT
V: TRBV13; length: 17; D: .; size: .; J: TRBJ1-4; CDR3: CASSSHPGGGAYEKLFF; DNA: TGTGCCAGCAGCTCTCATCCGGGTGGAGGGGCTTACGAAAAACTGTTTTTT
V: TRBV5-1; length: 14; D: TRBD1; size: .; J: TRBJ1-1; CDR3: CASFGQGLNTEAFF; DNA: TGCGCCAGCTTCGGACAGGGCCTCAACACTGAAGCTTTCTTT
V: TRBV7-2; length: 15; D: .; size: .; J: TRBJ2-6; CDR3: CASSRAVSGANVLTF; DNA: TGTGCCAGCAGCCGAGCCGTCTCTGGGGCCAACGTCCTGACTTTC
V: TRBV7-3; length: 13; D: .; size: .; J: TRBJ1-1; CDR3: CASSLRTNTEAFF; DNA: TGTGCCAGCAGCTTACGGACTAACACTGAAGCTTTCTTT
V: TRBV30; length: 15; D: .; size: few; J: TRBJ1-2; CDR3: CAWSADSGSRSGYTF; DNA: TGTGCCTGGAGTGCCGATTCAGGGTCGCGGTCGGGCTACACCTTC
V: TRBV18; length: 15; D: .; size: .; J: TRBJ2-3; CDR3: CASGGQQASTDTQYF; DNA: TGTGCCAGTGGCGGCCAACAGGCTAGCACAGATACGCAGTATTTT
V: TRBV25-1; length: 13; D: TRBD1; size: .; J: TRBJ2-7; CDR3: CASSVTGTYEQYF; DNA: TGTGCCAGCAGTGTGACAGGGACCTACGAGCAGTACTTC
V: TRBV4-2; length: 18; D: TRBD1; size: .; J: TRBJ1-2; CDR3: CASSQDVGTGAIQYGYTF; DNA: TGTGCCAGCAGCCAAGATGTCGGGACAGGGGCGATTCAATATGGCTACACCTTC
V: TRBV11-3; length: 15; D: .; size: .; J: TRBJ2-7; CDR3: CASSLSTRGVYEQYF; DNA: TGTGCCAGCAGCTTAAGTACCAGGGGCGTCTACGAGCAGTACTTC
V: TRBV15; length: 13; D: .; size: .; J: TRBJ1-5; CDR3: CATSRDMNQPQHF; DNA: TGTGCCACCAGCAGAGACATGAATCAGCCCCAGCATTTT
V: TRBV2; length: 12; D: .; size: .; J: TRBJ2-3; CDR3: CASTPGDMLRYF; DNA: TGTGCCAGCACCCCCGGAGATATGCTAAGGTATTTT
V: TRBV5-1; length: 15; D: .; size: .; J: TRBJ2-3; CDR3: CASSLRGGSPDTQYF; DNA: TGCGCCAGCAGCTTGAGAGGGGGTAGCCCAGATACGCAGTATTTT